There are a few counts of the clone carrying this T cell receptor beta chain. The antigen is undetermined. The germline CDR1 and CDR2 sequences are SGHRS and YFSETQ. The CDR3 has 15 amino acids. V shed 0 bases, J shed 5 bases, and the junction held 3 bases outside the gene matches. The sample comes from a study of T-cell memory formation after mild COVID-19. About the study: Across donors, TCR clusters were largely donor specific.

Study results and caveats: The study found balanced CD4/CD8 in clones contracting day 15 to 85 and a CD4+ lean in later expanders.

One entry per CDR3 protein, called by TCRdb with MiXCR from the 5' RACE reads. The sample lists just under 150,000 distinct CDR3 sequences; roughly a fifth were seen once. The sample taken for sequencing was PBMCs or a T cell subset sorted from them (not recorded which). V is TRBV5-1 and J is TRBJ2-1; 9 bases align to TRBD2. This clonotype was obtained from an adult woman who had mild COVID-19 (a few samples of this study predate the infection). Cell type and time point are not known. This chain's CDR3 is CASSLGPSGDNEQFF. Written as DNA, the CDR3 is TGCGCCAGCAGCTTGGGCCCTAGCGGGGACAATGAGCAGTTCTTC.